Detailed here is one T cell receptor (beta chain). The target of this receptor is not known. The record has no base qualities; no much larger clone is one base away. The germline V gene (reference sequence) specifies SEHNR as CDR1 and FQNEAQ as CDR2. The CDR3 numbers 13 residues from cysteine through phenylalanine. The DNA shown is the 39-base CDR3, in frame from base 1. V sheds 2 bases and J sheds 6 bases, leaving 8 bases between their ends. Interpreted using the paper, the time point label stands for: human tissue collected at research (rapid) autopsy. For comparison, three non-HCT patients with other cancers were selected retrospectively, each having at least five GI tract samples and no known GI disease at death. After a median post-mortem interval of about 9 hours, the autopsy tissues collected included GI sites spanning esophagus to rectum, along with liver, skin and lymphoid organs including spleen. Each autopsy specimen was bisected, with one portion flash-frozen in liquid nitrogen and the remainder formalin-fixed, and the outer muscle layers of GI specimens were removed. Genomic DNA was extracted from frozen tissues using the Mag-Bind Blood & Tissue DNA HDQ 96 Kit on a Chemagic 360 or the DNeasy Blood & Tissue Kit. Because of concern about red blood cell contamination, extracted DNA was further purified using the Genomic DNA Clean & Concentrator-25 kit.

This entry comes from a study of tissue T cells after allogeneic stem cell transplantation (dated by TCRdb to 2021 to 2024). Some background on the complete study: When multiple samples of a tissue were available, H&E sections were reviewed by a pathologist, and samples with histologically apparent lymphocytes were prioritized for sequencing. The study profiled TCR beta repertoires across many tissues from research autopsies of patients with and without GVHD, plus mouse models of GVHD. The human part of the study was a prospective observational study with no blinding and no randomization. Study-wide findings and limitations: In both patients and mice, only a limited portion of the TCR repertoire detected in tissues was captured by blood and spleen T cells. Within patients, how anatomically similar the tissues were was a key factor in shaping TCR repertoire composition, regardless of disease or transplant status. Blood samples were not available from the non-GVHD comparator patients. The study did not establish which tissue TCRs were alloreactive or antigen-specific, and some clones may have been host cells that persisted. Sampling depth was acknowledged as a limitation, and the patient cohort was both small and clinically heterogeneous. Only a few T cell clones appeared in more than one patient, yet motif-based clustering showed tissue-specific repertoire signatures that were shared between patients.

Libraries were prepared through the immunoSEQ multiplex PCR assay. TCRbeta CDR3 sequencing was done by Adaptive Biotechnologies at survey depth, reporting CDR3 sequences, V/J genes, productive frequency and template counts. Amplification of TCR beta CDR3 regions started from genomic DNA instead of RNA. As for how the authors treated the data: Pairwise repertoire overlap between tissues was quantified with Jensen-Shannon divergence, where 1 means complete divergence and 0 identical. Tissues were clustered by single-linkage agglomerative hierarchical clustering of pairwise JSD values and displayed as dendrograms. GLIPH2 was run on all patient samples with simulation_depth 1000, kmer_min_depth 3, cdr3_length_cutoff 8, keeping groups with more than two unique CDR3s. In a standardized tissue-overlap score, Jaccard GLIPH-group overlap across patients was extrapolated to a standard repertoire size of 1000 clones. To look at how diversity was associated with clinical or experimental variables, linear mixed-effect models were used, with tissue treated as a fixed effect and individual treated as a random effect. Not all clones reach the TCRdb copy of this immuneACCESS table, which keeps in-frame sequences only. Checked studies attribute under half of the gap to unresolved V genes and leave the rest unexplained. The V and J calls and the clone size are those of that table, but D and trimming were determined from the DNA. Across this sample there are around 6,300 clones, with about 73% seen only once. The top ten constitute less than 9% of the sample.

The source is a woman aged 18-49 years with breast cancer. The sample consisted of tissue from the rectum, taken at autopsy. The chain uses TRBV7-9 and TRBJ2-1, with the D gene not confidently named. The base sequence is TGTGCCAGCAGCTTACGTCGCGGCAATGAGCAGTTCTTC. Translated, it gives CASSLRRGNEQFF.